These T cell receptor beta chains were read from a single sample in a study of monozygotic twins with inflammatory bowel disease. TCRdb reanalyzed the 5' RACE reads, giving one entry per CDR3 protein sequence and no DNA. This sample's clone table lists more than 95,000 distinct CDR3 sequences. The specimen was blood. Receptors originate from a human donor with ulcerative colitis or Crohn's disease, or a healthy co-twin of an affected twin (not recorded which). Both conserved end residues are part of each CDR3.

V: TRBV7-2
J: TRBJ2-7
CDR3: CASSLALQGAYEQYF

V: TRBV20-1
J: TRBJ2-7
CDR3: CSARTGAASNEQYF

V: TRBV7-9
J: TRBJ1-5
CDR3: CASRPLQGQPQHF

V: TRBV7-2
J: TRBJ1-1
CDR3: CASSRPGTPEAFF

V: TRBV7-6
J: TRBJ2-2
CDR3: CASSHGVLTGELFF

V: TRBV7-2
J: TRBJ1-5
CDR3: CASGWGVGASNQPQHF

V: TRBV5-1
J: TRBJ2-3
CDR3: CASSPQGSHTDTQYF

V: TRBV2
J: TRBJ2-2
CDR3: CASNRLASNTGELFF

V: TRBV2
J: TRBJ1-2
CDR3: CASIVRRANYGYTF

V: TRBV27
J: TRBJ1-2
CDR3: CASSIGGTYGYTF

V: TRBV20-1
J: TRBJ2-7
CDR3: CSAGLRYEQYF

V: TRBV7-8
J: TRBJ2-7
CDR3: CASSPGQGANEQYF

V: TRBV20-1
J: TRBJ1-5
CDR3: CSARSSDGQPQHF

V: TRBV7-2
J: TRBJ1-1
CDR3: CASSYNLWQGNTEAFF

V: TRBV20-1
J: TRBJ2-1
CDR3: CSARLPPPYNEQFF

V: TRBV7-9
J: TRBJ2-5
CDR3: CASSLDQRIGGETQYF

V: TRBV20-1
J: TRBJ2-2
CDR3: CSASFVYGELFF

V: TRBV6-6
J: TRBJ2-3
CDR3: CASRDGARDTQYF

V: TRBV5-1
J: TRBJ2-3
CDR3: CASSLTAGGSTDTQYF

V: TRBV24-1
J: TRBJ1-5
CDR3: CATSPGQGGQPQHF

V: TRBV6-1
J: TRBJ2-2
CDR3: CASRHPRGGPNTGELFF

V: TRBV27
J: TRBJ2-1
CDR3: CASSLVRYAYNEQFF

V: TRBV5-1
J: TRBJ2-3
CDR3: CASSSQVLTDTQYF

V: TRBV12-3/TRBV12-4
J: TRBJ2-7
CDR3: CASSEREEQYF

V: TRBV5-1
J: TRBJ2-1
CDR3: CASSLGGLAGLHEQFF

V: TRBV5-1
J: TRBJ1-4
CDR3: CASSLRPFEKLFF

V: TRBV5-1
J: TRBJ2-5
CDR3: CASSFLDRGQETQYF